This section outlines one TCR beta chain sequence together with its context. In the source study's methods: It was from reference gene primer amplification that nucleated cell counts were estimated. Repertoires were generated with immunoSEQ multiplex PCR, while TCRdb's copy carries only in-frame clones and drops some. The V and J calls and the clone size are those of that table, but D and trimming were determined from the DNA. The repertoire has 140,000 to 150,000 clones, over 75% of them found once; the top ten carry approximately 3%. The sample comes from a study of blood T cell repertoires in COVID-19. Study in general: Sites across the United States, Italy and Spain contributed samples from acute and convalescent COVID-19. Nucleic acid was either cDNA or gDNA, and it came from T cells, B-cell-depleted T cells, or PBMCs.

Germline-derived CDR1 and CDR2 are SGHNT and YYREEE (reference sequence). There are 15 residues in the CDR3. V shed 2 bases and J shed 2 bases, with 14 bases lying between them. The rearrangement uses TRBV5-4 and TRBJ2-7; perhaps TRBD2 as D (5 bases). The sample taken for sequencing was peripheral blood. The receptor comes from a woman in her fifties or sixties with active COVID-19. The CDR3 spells CASSFGSLPPYEQYF. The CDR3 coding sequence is TGTGCCAGCAGCTTTGGGAGCCTACCCCCCTACGAGCAGTACTTC.